Reported below is one T cell receptor (beta chain). The sample belongs to a study of shared clonotypes between healthy human individuals. Profiled with immunoSEQ multiplex PCR; TCRdb holds only in-frame clones, not every one. The sample records 600,000 to 800,000 clones, approximately 77% being singletons. The source of this sequence is a woman aged 25-40 years in good health. The source material was memory CD4+ T cells sorted from blood. Subset defined: CD45RA-negative fraction.

CDR3 in DNA: TGTGCCAGTAGTCCCTCCCAGCGCAGGGCCCACAATGAGCAGTTCTTC. The encoded protein is CASSPSQRRAHNEQFF. The V call is TRBV19, the J call TRBJ2-1; the D gene is possibly TRBD1 (5 bases). Germline CDR1 is LNHDA and CDR2 is SQIVND (reference sequence). Trimming removed 5 bases at V and 5 bases at J, with 19 bases between. There are 16 residues in the CDR3.